This TCR beta chain was identified during a study of cytomegalovirus exposure and HLA in healthy donors. General observations from the study: Equally common other TCR beta chains were less clonally expanded than HLA-associated ones, a later analysis found.

Use of 60 Vbeta and 13 Jbeta primers characterized the PCR. Profiled with immunoSEQ multiplex PCR; TCRdb holds only in-frame clones, not every one. Among about 130,000 clones listed, roughly 80% were seen once. Germline V gene lookup returns CDR1 WNHNN and CDR2 SYGVQD (reference sequence). This CDR3 spans 14 amino acids. V lost 0 bases, J lost 5 bases, and 9 bases lay in between. As regards this clone: Its antigen is not identified.

Sequencing used PBMCs. This chain uses TRBV10-1 with TRBJ2-3; D is unresolved. The clonotype originates from a man aged 18 to 30 in good health and CMV-seropositive. The CDR3: CASSESKSVDTQYF. The CDR3 coding sequence is TGCGCCAGCAGTGAGTCTAAATCGGTAGATACGCAGTATTTT.